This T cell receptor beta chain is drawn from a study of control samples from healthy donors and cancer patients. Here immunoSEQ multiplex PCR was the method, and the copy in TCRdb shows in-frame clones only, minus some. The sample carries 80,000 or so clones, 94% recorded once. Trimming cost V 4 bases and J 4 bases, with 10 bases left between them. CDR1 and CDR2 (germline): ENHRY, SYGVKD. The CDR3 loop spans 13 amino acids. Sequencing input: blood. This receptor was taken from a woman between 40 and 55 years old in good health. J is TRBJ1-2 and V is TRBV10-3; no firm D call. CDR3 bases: TGTGCCATCAGTGCTGGGCCTTTCTATGGCTACACCTTC. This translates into CAISAGPFYGYTF.